This TCR beta chain was captured in a study of shared clonotypes between healthy human individuals. Study-wide points: Limitation of the genetic and exposure-history diversity represented came from the few donors. Naive CD4 clonotype sharing across a few donors was approximately 5%. Only blood was sampled, and tissue TCR repertoires likely differ from blood ones. Rarefaction gave evidence that sorted-subset sequencing remained incomplete despite large depth.

A note on this clone: What it binds is unknown. Sequence at one end of the junction differs from germline and may be a read error.

CD45RO-negative, CCR7-selected cells formed the naive CD8 fraction, which excluded terminally differentiated effector memory CD45RA+ cells. The repertoire was sequenced with immunoSEQ multiplex PCR; TCRdb's copy has only in-frame clones and lacks some. The repertoire holds about 2.1 million clones, with just over 90% as singletons. The source of this sequence is a man aged 18 to 30 in good health. Some clones in this sample may be carry-over from other donors' samples. What was sequenced was naive CD8+ T cells from PBMCs.

In DNA, the CDR3 is TGTGCCAGCAGAGAAGAGTCCGGGACTTTCAACGAGCAGTACTTC. Translated: CASREESGTFNEQYF. V usage is TRBV2 and J usage is TRBJ2-7; possible D gene TRBD2, 6 bases. Germline V gene lookup returns CDR1 SNHLY and CDR2 FYNNEI. The CDR3 length is 15 residues.